A single TCR beta chain is shown here with its context. Its antigen is still unknown. Trimming stripped 5 bases from V and 7 bases from J, with 15 bases between. This CDR3 region has 14 residues. CDR1 is MDHEN and CDR2 is SYDVKM in the germline V gene. Extraction of total RNA produced a minimum of 5.5 micrograms from each sample. The data are from a study of blood T cells in healthy people across ages. At the level of the study: Researchers report that template switching captured about one barcoded beta molecule per two T cells. Notes on the study in general: CMV status of donors was unknown, possibly confounding expanded clonotype changes. Diversity of TCR beta per million T cells declined in a roughly linear way with age.

For the second PCR, which ran for 7 to 11 cycles, a sample-barcoded 5' primer and a J-beta primer mix were used. MiXCR, applied by TCRdb to the 5' RACE reads, yields one record per CDR3 protein. The sample holds about 640,000 distinct CDR3 sequences, 25% to 35% seen once. The chain employs TRBV28 and TRBJ1-5; D perhaps matches TRBD1 (5 bases). Sample: blood. The receptor was isolated from an elderly woman in good health. CDR3 residues: CASSPPRGWQPQHF. CDR3 sequence (DNA): TGTGCCAGCAGTCCCCCGAGGGGTTGGCAGCCCCAGCATTTT.